The source of this TCR beta chain is a study of vaccination effects on CD4 cells after COVID-19. Study observations and caveats: Marked clonal contraction was seen in infection- and vaccine-induced clones late after vaccination. Cross-reactivity with common cold coronaviruses was shown by only 1 of 255 vaccine-induced clones in healthy vaccinees. Early post-infection timepoints were missing from the study, which also had few convalescent patients.

Of note for this clone: Its cognate antigen is unknown.

Antigen-specific CD4+ T cells were first expanded with viral peptide pools by the ViraFEST assay and only then sequenced. Isolating CD4+ T cells followed approximately 9 days of culture. Cultures received IL-2 medium that replaced half the medium on days 3 and 7. The V gene's germline CDR1 is SEHNR and CDR2 FQNEAQ (reference sequence). V lost 4 bases to trimming and J lost 0 bases; unmatched junction nucleotides: 4. The CDR3 has 16 amino acids. Repertoires were generated with immunoSEQ multiplex PCR, while TCRdb's copy carries only in-frame clones and drops some. The sample has over 50,000 clones, 81% seen once.

This specimen was CD4+ T cells from PBMCs cultured with HCoV-229E spike peptides, taken before COVID-19 vaccination. The chain couples TRBV7-9 to TRBJ2-2, with TRBD1 matching over 8 bases. The origin of this receptor is a human donor who received a COVID-19 vaccine. The CDR3 sequence: CASSYLQGANTGELFF. DNA of the CDR3: TGTGCCAGCAGCTACTTACAGGGGGCGAACACCGGGGAGCTGTTTTTT.